This T cell receptor (beta chain) derives from a study of radiotherapy plus CTLA-4 blockade in lung cancer. The overall study: Objective responses were recorded in about 18% of patients, with disease control recorded in 30% to 35%.

This CDR3 contains 18 residues. The trim removed 3 bases at V and 0 bases at J, leaving 8 bases unmatched. Germline V CDR1 and CDR2: MGHRA, YSYEKL. Assay: immunoSEQ multiplex PCR; the TCRdb copy retains only in-frame clones and omits some. The sample records around 90,000 clones, about 85% being singletons. Enrolled patients, whose metastatic non-small-cell lung cancer was chemo-refractory, received focal radiation plus CTLA-4 blockade with ipilimumab. Study outcomes and limitations: Early shifts in blood T cell clones, with interferon-beta, reportedly predicted response best. TCR clones of tumor origin grew in blood after radiotherapy plus ipilimumab.

In regard to this clone: Antigen unknown.

The chain has TRBV4-1 and TRBJ2-6, with 7 bases that match TRBD2. This receptor was identified in a human donor with non-small cell lung cancer that progressed on radiotherapy plus ipilimumab. The sample consisted of peripheral blood, taken from a patient treated with radiotherapy plus ipilimumab. CDR3 protein: CASSQTGGGSSGANVLTF. For the CDR3, the DNA is TGCGCCAGCAGCCAGACGGGGGGAGGTAGCTCTGGGGCCAACGTCCTGACTTTC.